This T cell receptor beta chain was recorded in a study of blood T cell repertoires in COVID-19. Across the whole study: Sites in the United States, Italy and Spain provided acute and convalescent COVID-19 samples. T cells, B-cell-depleted T cells, or PBMCs supplied cDNA or gDNA.

Original methodology: Reference gene primer amplification in the assay estimated nucleated cell counts. Method: immunoSEQ multiplex PCR; TCRdb's copy keeps in-frame clones and lacks some. The DNA was the basis for D and trimming; V, J and clone size are from that table. The sample yields roughly 49,000 clones, about 88% seen once. Germline lookup yields CDR1 MDHEN and CDR2 SYDVKM. CDR3 length equals 14 residues. The J segment lost 8 bases and the V segment lost 1 base, leaving 7 bases of the junction unmatched. V and J are TRBV28 and TRBJ1-2; 7 positions agree with TRBD1. Source material: peripheral blood. This receptor was identified in a man over 45 with active COVID-19. The CDR3 nucleotides are TGTGCCAGCAGTTTATCCACAGGGGTTCGCGGCTACACCTTC. It specifies CASSLSTGVRGYTF.